This TCR beta chain stems from a study of CD8 T cells in Susac syndrome. Negative isolation was used for CD8+ and CD4+ T cells and FACS enrichment for TEMRA cells. This CDR3 is built from 13 residues. V lost 0 bases to trimming and J lost 5 bases, with 7 bases between them. Germline CDR1 LGHDT, CDR2 YNNKEL (reference sequence). With random hexamers, reverse transcription was performed on about 0.45 to 1 ug of RNA. TCRdb itself ran the immunoSEQ multiplex PCR reads through MiXCR, one entry per CDR3 protein. Among about 240,000 distinct CDR3 sequences, around 96% were seen once, and the ten largest hold around 0.093%.

This clonotype originated in a human donor with Susac syndrome. J is TRBJ2-5 and V is TRBV3-1; no reliable D call. The material sequenced was CD4+ T cells from PBMCs. In nucleotides, the CDR3 is TGTGCCAGCAGCCAAGAGGCTTGGGAGACCCAGTACTTC. This encodes CASSQEAWETQYF.